This T cell receptor (beta chain) was identified during a study of persistence of HIV-infected CD4 T cells. The stimulus was lysate of CMV-infected fibroblasts, 10 ug/mL. Sorting selected CD4+ T cells upregulating both CD40 ligand and CD69. About this clone: What it binds is not known.

The immunoSEQ assay was version 4, run in survey mode. TCRdb's copy holds only in-frame clones and misses some; the assay was immunoSEQ multiplex PCR. This sample has some 21,000 clones; around 78% occur once, and the top ten carry 6.8%. Overall study results and limits: Degenerate expanded CDR3beta sequences were enriched among CMV- and Gag-responding cells.

Germline assignment: CDR1 MDHEN and CDR2 SYDVKM. The CDR3 has 15 residues. Trimming shortened V by 5 bases and J by 0 bases, and 14 bases separated the two germline ends. The chain carries TRBV28 and TRBJ2-7; TRBD2 is a possible D gene (6 bases). Material: CD4+ T cells sorted from PBMCs after approximately 19-hour stimulation, obtained from a patient who received antiretroviral therapy. This TCR was recovered from an adult man with HIV who was CMV-seropositive. CDR3 residues: CASSNSGLSSYEQYF. As DNA, the CDR3 is TGTGCCAGCAGTAATAGCGGATTATCCTCCTACGAGCAGTACTTC.